This T cell receptor (beta chain) was recovered during a study of shared clonotypes between healthy human individuals. In regard to this clone: Its antigen is undetermined. At the DNA level, this CDR3 is encoded by other sequences in the same sample as well.

Each subset's genomic DNA was split evenly across several immunoSEQ plates. The data were produced by immunoSEQ multiplex PCR, yet TCRdb's version contains in-frame clones alone and is incomplete. The sample yields 2 million to 2.5 million clones, 80% to 95% seen once. Germline CDR1 reads SGHTA; CDR2 reads FQGTGA. V gave up 5 bases and J gave up 7 bases; unmatched junction bases: 3. The CDR3 covers 14 residues. The study, taken as a whole, reports: The naive CD4 repertoires of several donors were compared, and around 5% of clonotypes were shared. Lower generation probabilities were found for non-shared clonotypes than for those shared by all four donors.

The chain uses TRBV7-3 and TRBJ2-1; 12 nucleotides agree with TRBD2. This clonotype was obtained from a man younger than 35 in good health. Some clones in this sample may be carry-over from other donors' samples. Sequenced sample: naive CD4+ T cells from PBMCs. Subset defined: CD45RA+ positively selected. CDR3 region: CASSPGTSGNEQFF. The CDR3 region has the DNA TGTGCCAGCAGCCCTGGGACTAGCGGGAATGAGCAGTTCTTC.